The rows below give T cell receptor beta chains drawn from one sample of a study of blood T cell repertoires in COVID-19. Only in-frame clones appear in the TCRdb table, and some are missing; sequencing was by immunoSEQ multiplex PCR. This sample has 55,000 to 85,000 clones; about 80% occur once, and the top ten carry around 0.83%. The specimen sequenced was peripheral blood. These receptors were taken from a woman aged 65 to 85 with acute or convalescent COVID-19. CDR3s include the opening cysteine and the closing phenylalanine or tryptophan. D genes are given only for firm matches. Where a row states a size, it is once, few, many or the class of an expanded clone; other rows omit it.

V gene: TRBV10-3; D gene: TRBD1; clone size: -; J gene: TRBJ1-4; CDR3 DNA: TGTGCCATCAGTTCCGGGACAGCTAATGAAAAACTGTTTTTT; CDR3 protein: CAISSGTANEKLFF
V gene: TRBV2; D gene: TRBD2; clone size: once; J gene: TRBJ2-3; CDR3 DNA: TGTGCCACCCGGTCCTTAGCGGGGGGTATAGATACGCAGTATTTT; CDR3 protein: CATRSLAGGIDTQYF
V gene: TRBV6-5; D gene: -; clone size: -; J gene: TRBJ1-1; CDR3 DNA: TGTGCCACAACTAGGAGGGAAACGAACACTGAAGCTTTCTTT; CDR3 protein: CATTRRETNTEAFF
V gene: TRBV5-1; D gene: TRBD2; clone size: -; J gene: TRBJ2-2; CDR3 DNA: TGCGCCAGCAGGAGCGGGGACGGCGGGGAGCTGTTTTTT; CDR3 protein: CASRSGDGGELFF
V gene: TRBV29-1; D gene: -; clone size: -; J gene: TRBJ1-1; CDR3 DNA: TGCAGCCTACAACAGGGGAACACTGAAGCTTTCTTT; CDR3 protein: CSLQQGNTEAFF
V gene: TRBV9; D gene: -; clone size: -; J gene: TRBJ1-6; CDR3 DNA: TGTGCCAGCAGCGTAGAGGGGGGGGGATCACCCCTCCACTTT; CDR3 protein: CASSVEGGGSPLHF
V gene: TRBV23-1; D gene: TRBD1; clone size: -; J gene: TRBJ1-4; CDR3 DNA: TGCGCCAGCAGTCGGGGACAGGGGAGTCCAAATGAAAAACTGTTTTTT; CDR3 protein: CASSRGQGSPNEKLFF
V gene: TRBV3-1/TRBV3-2; D gene: -; clone size: -; J gene: TRBJ1-2; CDR3 DNA: TGTGCCAGCAGCCAGAGCGGCTCGGTCTATGGCTACACCTTC; CDR3 protein: CASSQSGSVYGYTF
V gene: TRBV19; D gene: -; clone size: -; J gene: TRBJ2-7; CDR3 DNA: TGTGCCAGTAGTATCCGCATCGGCTACGAGCAGTACTTC; CDR3 protein: CASSIRIGYEQYF
V gene: TRBV28; D gene: TRBD1; clone size: -; J gene: TRBJ2-7; CDR3 DNA: TGTGCCAGCATTCATCGGGACAGGGGAAGGGGGCAGTACTTC; CDR3 protein: CASIHRDRGRGQYF
V gene: TRBV7-3; D gene: TRBD1; clone size: -; J gene: TRBJ2-3; CDR3 DNA: TGTGCCAGCAGCCGGACAGGGGGCAGAGATACGCAGTATTTT; CDR3 protein: CASSRTGGRDTQYF
V gene: TRBV25-1; D gene: TRBD1; clone size: -; J gene: TRBJ2-1; CDR3 DNA: TGTGCCAGCAGTCATGCAGGGACAGGGAGAAGAAATGAGCAGTTCTTC; CDR3 protein: CASSHAGTGRRNEQFF
V gene: TRBV18; D gene: -; clone size: -; J gene: TRBJ2-2; CDR3 DNA: TGTGCCAGCTCACCACTTTTACTGGGGGCCGGCGGGGAGCTGTTTTTT; CDR3 protein: CASSPLLLGAGGELFF
V gene: TRBV21-1; D gene: -; clone size: -; J gene: TRBJ1-5; CDR3 DNA: TGTGCCAGCAGCAACGGGTCAGACAATCAGCCCCAGCATTTT; CDR3 protein: CASSNGSDNQPQHF
V gene: TRBV6-2/TRBV6-3; D gene: -; clone size: -; J gene: TRBJ1-2; CDR3 DNA: TGTGCCAGCAGTCTAGGTCGGGATGGCTACACCTTC; CDR3 protein: CASSLGRDGYTF
V gene: TRBV6-2/TRBV6-3; D gene: TRBD2; clone size: -; J gene: TRBJ2-3; CDR3 DNA: TGTGCCAGCAGTCCCCTCCCTAGCGGGTTCACAGATACGCAGTATTTT; CDR3 protein: CASSPLPSGFTDTQYF
V gene: TRBV19; D gene: TRBD2; clone size: medium-sized; J gene: TRBJ2-1; CDR3 DNA: TGTGCCAGTAGTATGACTAGCGGGTCTTACAATGAGCAGTTCTTC; CDR3 protein: CASSMTSGSYNEQFF
V gene: TRBV27; D gene: -; clone size: -; J gene: TRBJ1-6; CDR3 DNA: TGTGCCAGCAGTTTTGGGAGCTCCTATAATTCACCCCTCCACTTT; CDR3 protein: CASSFGSSYNSPLHF
V gene: TRBV7-2; D gene: TRBD2; clone size: -; J gene: TRBJ2-3; CDR3 DNA: TGTGCCAGCAGCTTAATTGTGCGGGGGGCGATTCGGGATACGCAGTATTTT; CDR3 protein: CASSLIVRGAIRDTQYF
V gene: TRBV28; D gene: -; clone size: -; J gene: TRBJ1-2; CDR3 DNA: TGTGCCAGCAGCCGCGGGGGGGCGGATGGCTACACCTTC; CDR3 protein: CASSRGGADGYTF
V gene: TRBV4-2; D gene: TRBD1; clone size: few; J gene: TRBJ1-5; CDR3 DNA: TGTGCCAGCAGCCAGACCGGGACAGGGGGCCAGCCCCAGCATTTT; CDR3 protein: CASSQTGTGGQPQHF
V gene: TRBV27; D gene: -; clone size: once; J gene: TRBJ1-4; CDR3 DNA: TGTGCCAGCAGTCTGCGGACCGGGGGTTATGAAAAACTGTTTTTT; CDR3 protein: CASSLRTGGYEKLFF
V gene: TRBV5-1; D gene: TRBD2; clone size: -; J gene: TRBJ2-3; CDR3 DNA: TGCGCCAGCAGCTTGGCCCCAGCGGGGACTAGCACAGATACGCAGTATTTT; CDR3 protein: CASSLAPAGTSTDTQYF
V gene: TRBV6-5; D gene: -; clone size: -; J gene: TRBJ1-2; CDR3 DNA: TGTGCCAGCAGAGTTGGGGGAGGAAATGGCTACACCTTC; CDR3 protein: CASRVGGGNGYTF
V gene: TRBV28; D gene: -; clone size: few; J gene: TRBJ1-4; CDR3 DNA: TGTGCCAGCAGGTCGGGGTTTGAAAAACTGTTTTTT; CDR3 protein: CASRSGFEKLFF
V gene: TRBV7-9; D gene: -; clone size: -; J gene: TRBJ2-1; CDR3 DNA: TGTGCCAGCAGCTTGGTAGCGGCCAACAATGAGCAGTTCTTC; CDR3 protein: CASSLVAANNEQFF
V gene: TRBV11-2; D gene: -; clone size: -; J gene: TRBJ2-1; CDR3 DNA: TGTGCCAGCAGCAAATCTTCGGGGGCCTACAATGAGCAGTTCTTC; CDR3 protein: CASSKSSGAYNEQFF
V gene: TRBV3-1/TRBV3-2; D gene: TRBD1; clone size: -; J gene: TRBJ2-5; CDR3 DNA: TGTGCCAGCCGGACAGGGGGTGTGGAGACCCAGTACTTC; CDR3 protein: CASRTGGVETQYF
V gene: TRBV6-2/TRBV6-3; D gene: -; clone size: few; J gene: TRBJ1-1; CDR3 DNA: TGTGCCAGCAGCTTCAACAGGGCTACTGAAGCTTTCTTT; CDR3 protein: CASSFNRATEAFF
V gene: TRBV6-6; D gene: TRBD1; clone size: -; J gene: TRBJ2-5; CDR3 DNA: TGTGCCAGCAGTTACAAAGGACAGGGGGCTCGTGAGACCCAGTACTTC; CDR3 protein: CASSYKGQGARETQYF
V gene: TRBV6-1; D gene: -; clone size: -; J gene: TRBJ2-5; CDR3 DNA: TGTGCCAGCAGTGACGTGGGGAGTTGGGAGACCCAGTACTTC; CDR3 protein: CASSDVGSWETQYF
V gene: TRBV29-1; D gene: TRBD1; clone size: -; J gene: TRBJ1-2; CDR3 DNA: TGCAGCGTTGCCAGGGGGAATGGCTACACCTTC; CDR3 protein: CSVARGNGYTF
V gene: TRBV18; D gene: TRBD1; clone size: -; J gene: TRBJ2-5; CDR3 DNA: TGTGCCAGCTCATCACAGGGGGCAGGTATCCAAGAGACCCAGTACTTC; CDR3 protein: CASSSQGAGIQETQYF
V gene: TRBV30; D gene: -; clone size: -; J gene: TRBJ1-5; CDR3 DNA: TGTGCCTGGAGTGTCACAACGACTTTTCAGCCCCAGCATTTT; CDR3 protein: CAWSVTTTFQPQHF
V gene: TRBV10-3; D gene: -; clone size: once; J gene: TRBJ2-7; CDR3 DNA: TGTGCCATCAGTGAGGGCAGCTACGAGCAGTACTTC; CDR3 protein: CAISEGSYEQYF
V gene: TRBV6-6; D gene: -; clone size: -; J gene: TRBJ2-7; CDR3 DNA: TGTGCCAGCAGAGGTCCGGGCACTACGGCGGGGGAGCAGTACTTC; CDR3 protein: CASRGPGTTAGEQYF
V gene: TRBV30; D gene: -; clone size: -; J gene: TRBJ2-7; CDR3 DNA: TGTGCCTGGAGCCCACAGGGTTCGCAGTACTTC; CDR3 protein: CAWSPQGSQYF
V gene: TRBV27; D gene: TRBD1; clone size: few; J gene: TRBJ2-7; CDR3 DNA: TGTGCCAGCAATCGGGACGGGACAGGTCTCTACGAGCAGTACTTC; CDR3 protein: CASNRDGTGLYEQYF
V gene: TRBV3-1/TRBV3-2; D gene: -; clone size: -; J gene: TRBJ1-4; CDR3 DNA: TGTGCCAGCAGTCCCGACAACAGTAATGAAAAACTGTTTTTT; CDR3 protein: CASSPDNSNEKLFF
V gene: TRBV5-1; D gene: -; clone size: -; J gene: TRBJ2-6; CDR3 DNA: TGCGCCAGCAGCTTGGGGGCCAGAGCTGGGGCCAACGTCCTGACTTTC; CDR3 protein: CASSLGARAGANVLTF
V gene: TRBV7-8; D gene: -; clone size: many; J gene: TRBJ2-2; CDR3 DNA: TGTGCCAGCAGCTTATCAGGGGTCCACACCGGGGAGCTGTTTTTT; CDR3 protein: CASSLSGVHTGELFF
V gene: TRBV5-4; D gene: -; clone size: -; J gene: TRBJ2-1; CDR3 DNA: TGTGCCAGCAGCCCGGACAGTTTCTCCTACAATGAGCAGTTCTTC; CDR3 protein: CASSPDSFSYNEQFF
V gene: TRBV29-1; D gene: -; clone size: once; J gene: TRBJ2-5; CDR3 DNA: TGCAGCGTTGACAGGGGCCAAGAGACCCAGTACTTC; CDR3 protein: CSVDRGQETQYF
V gene: TRBV19; D gene: -; clone size: -; J gene: TRBJ2-5; CDR3 DNA: TGTGCCAGTGCCAAGGGGGTCACCAGCGGAGTTGAGACCCAGTACTTC; CDR3 protein: CASAKGVTSGVETQYF
V gene: TRBV5-1; D gene: -; clone size: -; J gene: TRBJ1-1; CDR3 DNA: TGCGCCAGCAGCTTGTTCCAGGGGAACACTGAAGCTTTCTTT; CDR3 protein: CASSLFQGNTEAFF
V gene: TRBV7-2; D gene: -; clone size: -; J gene: TRBJ1-2; CDR3 DNA: TGTGCCAGCAGCTTACCACAGCCCTCGGACTATGGCTACACCTTC; CDR3 protein: CASSLPQPSDYGYTF
V gene: TRBV5-1; D gene: TRBD1; clone size: -; J gene: TRBJ1-3; CDR3 DNA: TGCGCCAGCAGCTTGGACAGGGGGCTAGGGTCTGGAAACACCATATATTTT; CDR3 protein: CASSLDRGLGSGNTIYF
V gene: TRBV2; D gene: -; clone size: few; J gene: TRBJ1-3; CDR3 DNA: TGTGCCAGCAGTACGGAGGCTGTTGGAAACACCATATATTTT; CDR3 protein: CASSTEAVGNTIYF
V gene: TRBV5-1; D gene: -; clone size: -; J gene: TRBJ2-7; CDR3 DNA: TGCGCCAGCAGCTCCTCGGGAGTCGAGCAGTACTTC; CDR3 protein: CASSSSGVEQYF